The 9 T cell receptor beta chains presented below share a single source sample, sequenced in a study of cytomegalovirus exposure and HLA in healthy donors. This table comes from immunoSEQ multiplex PCR, and its TCRdb copy is limited to in-frame clones, with some not included. The sample carries 200,000 to 250,000 clones, about 83% recorded once. What was sequenced was PBMCs. The receptors here all came from a man between 18 and 35 years old in good health and CMV-seronegative.

This chain uses TRBV7-2 with TRBJ1-2, with 7 bases matching TRBD1. Germline values: CDR1 SGHTA, CDR2 FQGNSA. The CDR3 has 16 amino acids. V lost 1 base and J lost 1; bases outside the gene matches: 6. CDR3 in amino acids: CASSLGGTDYNYGYTF. CDR3 nucleotide sequence: TGTGCCAGCAGCTTAGGCGGGACAGATTATAACTATGGCTACACCTTC.

The V gene is TRBV12-5, the J gene TRBJ1-1; D gene unclear. This CDR3 comprises 13 residues. V was pared by 1 base and J by 4 bases, with 7 bases between. Germline V CDR1 and CDR2: LGHNT, FRNRAP. Here the CDR3 reads CASGLESGTEAFF. The DNA for the CDR3 is TGTGCTAGTGGTTTGGAATCAGGCACTGAAGCTTTCTTT.

The V call is TRBV5-1, the J call TRBJ1-2, with D possibly TRBD1 on 6 matching bases. In germline, CDR1 is SGHRS, CDR2 YFSETQ. Trimming took off 1 base at V and 4 bases at J, with 17 bases between the two ends. The CDR3 has 16 amino acids. CDR3 sequence (DNA): TGCGCCAGCAGCTTGAGCCGCGGGGGCTCGGTCTATGGCTACACCTTC. Its translation: CASSLSRGGSVYGYTF. Using reference TRBV5-1 and TRBJ1-2 for the parts outside the CDR3, the full variable domain is KAGVTQTPRYLIKTRGQQVTLSCSPISGHRSVSWYQQTPGQGLQFLFEYFSETQRNKGNFPGRFSGRQFSNSRSEMNVSTLELGDSALYLCASSLSRGGSVYGYTFGSGTRLTVV.

This clone appeared a single time. V and J are TRBV7-2 and TRBJ2-7, with 8 nucleotides matching TRBD1. The germline V gene has CDR1 SGHTA and CDR2 FQGNSA. CDR3 length: 15 residues. V was pared by 4 bases and J by 1 base, with 6 bases of the junction left unmatched. The CDR3 DNA reads TGTGCCAGCAGCTCCACGGGGGACAGGTCCTACGAGCAGTACTTC. This encodes CASSSTGDRSYEQYF.

The chain joins TRBV6-5 to TRBJ2-7; 8 nucleotides match TRBD2. CDR3 length: 16 residues. Germline values: CDR1 MNHEY, CDR2 SVGAGI. Trimming cost V 4 bases and J 3 bases; bases outside gene matches: 11. As DNA, the CDR3 is TGTGCCAGCAGTTTGAGTAGACTAGCGCAGAACTACGAGCAGTACTTC. It is translated as CASSLSRLAQNYEQYF.

The J gene is TRBJ2-3, the V gene TRBV6-5; the match to TRBD2 covers 9 bases. J was trimmed by 2 bases and V by 10 bases; bases with no gene match: 7. The germline V gene has CDR1 MNHEY and CDR2 SVGAGI. The CDR3 consists of 14 residues. Here the CDR3 DNA reads TGTGCCAACCGACTAGCGGAGACCACAGATACGCAGTATTTT. Protein sequence: CANRLAETTDTQYF.

CDR3 amino acids: CASSSGQSSGLGDEQYF. The DNA for the CDR3 is TGTGCCAGCAGCTCGGGGCAGAGTAGCGGGCTTGGGGACGAGCAGTACTTC. The chain combines TRBV11-3 with TRBJ2-7, with 7 bases matching TRBD2. Trimming at V came to 4 bases and at J to 5 bases, leaving 17 bases not matched to a gene. The length of the CDR3 is 17 residues. Germline loops: CDR1 SGHNT, CDR2 YENEEA.

This clone was observed once. The V and J genes are TRBV10-2 and TRBJ2-1; 13 positions match TRBD2. Looked up from germline, CDR1 is WSHSY and CDR2 is SAAADI. This CDR3 is 19 amino acids long. Trimming at V came to 0 bases and at J to 9 bases, leaving 14 bases not matched to a gene. CDR3 sequence: CASSESKLAGGPAGGEQFF. The CDR3 nucleotides are TGCGCCAGCAGTGAGTCGAAACTAGCGGGAGGGCCCGCGGGTGGTGAGCAGTTCTTC.

V and J are TRBV6-6 and TRBJ2-3; the D gene is possibly TRBD2 (5 bases). From germline, CDR1 is MNHNY and CDR2 SVGAGI (reference sequence). V was shortened by 7 bases and J by 5 bases, with 10 bases between the two germline ends. The CDR3 has 12 amino acids. This chain's CDR3 is CASKRVEDTQYF. The CDR3 nucleotides read TGTGCCAGCAAGAGGGTTGAAGATACGCAGTATTTT.